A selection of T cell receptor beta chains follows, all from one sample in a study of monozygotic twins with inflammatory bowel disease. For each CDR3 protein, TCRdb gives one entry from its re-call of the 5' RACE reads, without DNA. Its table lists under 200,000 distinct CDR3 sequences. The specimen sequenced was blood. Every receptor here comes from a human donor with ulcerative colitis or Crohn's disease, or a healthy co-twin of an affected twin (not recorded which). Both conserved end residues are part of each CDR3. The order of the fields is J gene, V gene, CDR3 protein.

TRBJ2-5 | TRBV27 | CASRVLGTQYF
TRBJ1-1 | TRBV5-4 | CASSFTGGTEAFF
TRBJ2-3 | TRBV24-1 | CATSQTSTQYF
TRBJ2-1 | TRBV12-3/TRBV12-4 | CASSPDRGVDNEQFF
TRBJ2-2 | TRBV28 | CASSELGQGARGTGELFF
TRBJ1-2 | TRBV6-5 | CASSQSIGYGYTF
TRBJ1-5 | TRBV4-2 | CASSQDAGGVGDQPQHF
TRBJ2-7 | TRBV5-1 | CASQLAGSAYEQYF
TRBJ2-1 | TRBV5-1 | CASRSAHDAFEQFF
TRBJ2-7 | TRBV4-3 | CASSPGGWGTYEQYF
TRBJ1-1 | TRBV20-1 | CSARDTAGQGFFQGTEAFF
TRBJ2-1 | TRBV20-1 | CSAHIGSDEQFF
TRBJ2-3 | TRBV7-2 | CASSLRGTGSTDTQYF
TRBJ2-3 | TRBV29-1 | CSAVTSGREGDTQYF
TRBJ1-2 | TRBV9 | CASSSGGNYGYTF
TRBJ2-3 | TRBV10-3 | CAISERDRDTDTQYF
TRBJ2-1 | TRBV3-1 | CASSQERMGLAGVSSYNEQFF
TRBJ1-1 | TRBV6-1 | CASRLDGAGRAEAFF
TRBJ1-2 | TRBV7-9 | CASSRGTALGYTF
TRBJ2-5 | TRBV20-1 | CSASGLAKETQYF
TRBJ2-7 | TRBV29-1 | CSVGGRPGSYEQYF
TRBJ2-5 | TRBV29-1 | CSVALLQETQYF
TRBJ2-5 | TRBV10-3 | CAIGFGGGETQYF
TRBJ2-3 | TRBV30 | CAWSGQGLLTQYF
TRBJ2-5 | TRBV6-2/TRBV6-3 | CASSYSGRTQYF
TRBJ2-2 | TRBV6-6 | CASSPPVNTGELFF
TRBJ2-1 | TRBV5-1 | CASSLGGGVRSEQFF
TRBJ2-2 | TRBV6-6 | CASSYGAGELFF
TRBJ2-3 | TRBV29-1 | CSGRTGGNTDTQYF
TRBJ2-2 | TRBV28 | CASSFPSGNTGELFF
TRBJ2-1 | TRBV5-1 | CASSLDGKLYYNEQFF
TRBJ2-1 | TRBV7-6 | CASSLWDRRSSYNEQFF
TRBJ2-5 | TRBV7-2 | CASSLAVGRGETQYF
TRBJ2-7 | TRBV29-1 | CSVELFGRQASYEQYF
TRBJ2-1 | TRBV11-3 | CASSLTHNEQFF
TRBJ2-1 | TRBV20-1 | CSARDTRGSSYNEQFF
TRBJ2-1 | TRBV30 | CAWSTRGSEQFF
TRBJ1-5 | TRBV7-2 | CASSLVGISNQPQHF
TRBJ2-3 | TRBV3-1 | CASSQTSDTQYF
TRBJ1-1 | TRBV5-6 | CASSLPGQIIMNTEAFF
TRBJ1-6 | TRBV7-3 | CASSPSGQANSPLHF
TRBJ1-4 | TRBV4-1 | CASSRGRNEKLFF
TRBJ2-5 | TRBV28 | CASSLSGLSRRETQYF
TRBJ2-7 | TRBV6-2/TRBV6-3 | CASSYSRGRDSYEQYF
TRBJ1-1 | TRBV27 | CASSLSRLNTEAFF
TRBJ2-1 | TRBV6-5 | CASSLGLAGGPKYNEQFF
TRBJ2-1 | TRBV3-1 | CASSPPAPRAYNEQFF
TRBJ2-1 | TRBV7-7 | CASSLGTGGHNEQFF
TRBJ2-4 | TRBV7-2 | CASSPTASGDMQYF
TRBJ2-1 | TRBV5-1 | CASSLGRSSYNEQFF
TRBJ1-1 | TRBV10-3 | CAIRDGTGDTEAFF
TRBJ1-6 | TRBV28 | CASTDSTGNNSPLHF
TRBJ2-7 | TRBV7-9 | CASSWGNSGSYEQYF
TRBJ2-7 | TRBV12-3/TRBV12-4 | CASSPLAGGPKLRYEQYF
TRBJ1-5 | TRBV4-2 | CASSQIQGDQPQHF
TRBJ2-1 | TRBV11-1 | CASSLGTGRNEQFF
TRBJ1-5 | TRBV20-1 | CSARVGRDQPQHF
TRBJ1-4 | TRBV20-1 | CSARGQRGTTNEKLFF
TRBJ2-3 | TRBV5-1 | CASSPQVGDADTQYF